This entry lists 30 T cell receptor beta chains sequenced from one sample in a study of blood T cell repertoires in COVID-19. Profiled with immunoSEQ multiplex PCR; TCRdb holds only in-frame clones, not every one. The sample includes tens of thousands of clones, about 80% seen only once; the top ten take less than 3.5%. The sequencing input was peripheral blood. The receptors come from a woman aged 55-70 years with acute or convalescent COVID-19.

The V gene is TRBV10-3, the J gene TRBJ1-2; TRBD1 agrees at 9 bases. CDR3 length equals 16 residues. The V gene end was trimmed by 3 bases and the J gene end by 8 bases; junction bases not matched to a gene: 13. Germline lookup yields CDR1 ENHRY and CDR2 SYGVKD. This CDR3 reads CAISDPGTGSHRGYTF. As DNA, the CDR3 is TGTGCCATCAGTGATCCCGGGACAGGGTCGCACCGGGGCTACACCTTC.

The CDR3 sequence is CASSLLPGGRIPNTNEQFF. The CDR3 nucleotides are TGTGCCAGCAGCTTACTACCCGGCGGGAGGATTCCCAATACCAATGAGCAGTTCTTC. The V call is TRBV7-7, the J call TRBJ2-1; TRBD2 matches 8 bases. V was pared by 2 bases and J by 6 bases, with 18 bases of the junction left unmatched. This CDR3 is 19 amino acids long. CDR1 SSHAT and CDR2 FNYEAQ come from the germline V gene (reference sequence).

This clone was observed once. The chain employs TRBV19 and TRBJ1-2, with 10 bases that match TRBD1. Germline CDR1 and CDR2: LNHDA and SQIVND (reference sequence). V shed 6 bases, J shed 6 bases, and the junction held 7 bases outside the gene matches. The CDR3 runs to 14 residues. The CDR3 DNA reads as TGTGCCAGTAGCCGGGACAGGGGAGGAAATGGCTACACCTTC. This sequence encodes CASSRDRGGNGYTF.

This clone was observed a handful of times. J is TRBJ2-7 and V is TRBV28; 9 nucleotides line up with TRBD1. This CDR3 contains 15 residues. V shed 4 bases, J shed 4 bases, and the junction held 8 bases outside the gene matches. Germline assignment: CDR1 MDHEN and CDR2 SYDVKM. CDR3 DNA: TGTGCCAGCAGTTCCGCCGGGACAGGGAGGTACGAGCAGTACTTC. Its translation is CASSSAGTGRYEQYF.

The chain links TRBV7-2 to TRBJ2-7; 8 bases are a match to TRBD1. The junction had 18 bases not matched to a gene; V was cut back by 6 bases and J by 2 bases. Germline CDR1 and CDR2: SGHTA and FQGNSA. The CDR3 is 18 amino acids. The CDR3 DNA reads as TGTGCCAGCAGTACGGGACAGGCGCCCAAAAAGAGTACCTACGAGCAGTACTTC. This codes for CASSTGQAPKKSTYEQYF.

The V call is TRBV28, the J call TRBJ1-5, with a tentative D call TRBD1 (6 bases). The CDR3 is made up of 17 amino acids. The V gene lost 4 bases and the J gene lost 4 bases, with 20 bases spanning the gap. Germline-derived CDR1 and CDR2 are MDHEN and SYDVKM. The CDR3 DNA is TGTGCCAGCAGTTCGGGACAATTCTCGGGGGGTAATCAGCCCCAGCATTTT. It specifies CASSSGQFSGGNQPQHF.

The chain combines TRBV6-5 with TRBJ1-1, with 7 nucleotides matching TRBD1. Germline assignment: CDR1 MNHEY and CDR2 SVGAGI. V lost 1 base and J lost 2; bases outside the gene matches: 4. There are 15 residues in the CDR3. The CDR3 region has the DNA TGTGCCAGCAGTTACTTCGGGACAGCAAACACTGAAGCTTTCTTT. It specifies CASSYFGTANTEAFF.

This chain links TRBV5-5 with TRBJ1-2; D is ambiguous. The germline V gene has CDR1 SGHKS and CDR2 YYEKEE (reference sequence). The CDR3 is 12 residues long. V lost 4 bases, J lost 1 base, and 5 bases lay in between. The CDR3 loop reads CASSPFNYGYTF. Written as DNA, the CDR3 is TGTGCCAGCAGCCCATTTAACTATGGCTACACCTTC.

This clone appeared once. This chain links TRBV19 with TRBJ2-3; TRBD1 aligns across 7 bases. The CDR3 covers 14 residues. CDR1 and CDR2 from the germline V gene are LNHDA and SQIVND (reference sequence). Trimming removed 5 bases from V and 2 bases from J; junction bases left unmatched: 4. The CDR3 region is CASSRQGLTDTQYF. DNA for the CDR3: TGTGCCAGTAGTCGACAGGGTCTCACAGATACGCAGTATTTT.

V is TRBV2 and J is TRBJ1-4; 8 bases line up with TRBD1. This CDR3 is 18 amino acids long. Germline V gene lookup returns CDR1 SNHLY and CDR2 FYNNEI. J lost 8 bases, V lost 0 bases, and 14 bases had no gene match. CDR3 sequence: CASSEAPPTARGQEKLFF. In nucleotides, the CDR3 is TGTGCCAGCAGTGAAGCCCCCCCAACTGCCAGGGGGCAAGAAAAACTGTTTTTT.

This clone has a single count. The chain recombines TRBV7-3 with TRBJ2-2; D is perhaps TRBD1 (5 bases). Trimming removed 2 bases from V and 5 bases from J, with 6 bases in between. The CDR3 is 13 residues long. CDR1 and CDR2 from the germline V gene are SGHTA and FQGTGA. CDR3 DNA: TGTGCCAGCAGCTTATCAGGGACCGGGGAGCTGTTTTTT. As protein: CASSLSGTGELFF. Together with reference TRBV7-3 and TRBJ2-2, the CDR3 gives the full variable domain: GAGVSQTPSNKVTEKGKYVELRCDPISGHTALYWYRQSLGQGPEFLIYFQGTGAADDSGLPNDRFFAVRPEGSVSTLKIQRTERGDSAVYLCASSLSGTGELFFGEGSRLTVL.

This chain uses TRBV27 with TRBJ2-3, with D possibly TRBD1 on 6 matching bases. The CDR3 consists of 15 residues. V was shortened by 4 bases and J by 0 bases, with 11 bases between the two germline ends. The germline V gene encodes CDR1 MNHEY and CDR2 SMNVEV (reference sequence). The CDR3 loop is CASSSLTGSTDTQYF. DNA of the CDR3: TGTGCCAGCAGTTCCCTAACAGGGAGCACAGATACGCAGTATTTT.

V usage is TRBV5-1 and J usage is TRBJ2-4; 10 bases agree with TRBD2. V was pared by 4 bases and J by 0 bases, with 4 bases of the junction left unmatched. Germline CDR1 and CDR2: SGHRS and YFSETQ. The CDR3 is 16 amino acids. The CDR3 loop is CASSPVAGGAKNIQYF. The DNA for the CDR3 is TGCGCCAGCAGCCCAGTAGCGGGGGGAGCCAAAAACATTCAGTACTTC.

J is TRBJ2-3 and V is TRBV7-7; D is perhaps TRBD1 (6 bases). The CDR3 is 15 amino acids. In germline, CDR1 is SSHAT, CDR2 FNYEAQ (reference sequence). V was cut by 5 bases and J by 0 bases, with 12 bases left in between. In nucleotides, the CDR3 is TGTGCCAGCAGCCAGGGGCGGACTAGCACAGATACGCAGTATTTT. It translates to CASSQGRTSTDTQYF.

This clone turned up a few times. At one end, the junction sequence differs from germline, possibly due to a read error. The rearrangement uses TRBV3-1 (or the pseudogene TRBV3-2) and TRBJ1-1; D unclear. Germline values: CDR1 LGHDT, CDR2 YNNKEL (reference sequence). CDR3 size: 12 residues. The CDR3 DNA reads as TGTGCCAGCAGCCAAGGTGTAGATCCCTCGAGCTTT. Its protein is CASSQGVDPSSF.

V usage is TRBV19 and J usage is TRBJ1-6; 7 bases fit TRBD1. Germline-derived CDR1 and CDR2 are LNHDA and SQIVND (reference sequence). The CDR3 runs to 14 residues. V gave up 4 bases and J gave up 9 bases; unmatched junction bases: 6. This chain's CDR3 is CASSTRQGGSPLHF. DNA for the CDR3: TGTGCCAGTAGTACGCGGCAGGGGGGTTCACCCCTCCACTTT.

The table lists this clone with a few counts. The chain uses TRBV18 and TRBJ1-2; D is unclear. Germline CDR1 and CDR2: KGHSH and LQKENI. Trimming took 3 bases from V and 3 from J, leaving 8 bases between them. The CDR3 contains 13 residues. The CDR3 region has the DNA TGTGCCAGCTCACCGCGCGGGGACTATGGCTACACCTTC. This codes for CASSPRGDYGYTF.

This chain links TRBV7-2 with TRBJ2-2; D remains ambiguous. V shed 6 bases and J shed 3 bases, with 8 bases lying between them. CDR1 is SGHTA, CDR2 FQGNSA, per germline. CDR3 length: 13 amino acids. As DNA, the CDR3 is TGTGCCAGCAGTCCCCGGGACACCGGGGAGCTGTTTTTT. As protein: CASSPRDTGELFF.

This rearrangement joins TRBV28 to TRBJ1-3; D gene uncertain. This CDR3 spans 15 amino acids. Germline assignment: CDR1 MDHEN and CDR2 SYDVKM. Trimming removed 6 bases from V and 2 bases from J, with 14 bases in between. CDR3 nucleotide sequence: TGTGCCAGCAGCCCCGACACCTCCCCTGGAAACACCATATATTTT. Protein sequence: CASSPDTSPGNTIYF.

The rearrangement joins TRBV3-1 (or the pseudogene TRBV3-2) to TRBJ2-6, with no clear D. The CDR3 has 15 amino acids. Trimming took off 0 bases at V and 0 bases at J, with 3 bases between the two ends. Germline-derived CDR1 and CDR2 are LGHDT and YNNKEL (reference sequence). In nucleotides, the CDR3 is TGTGCCAGCAGCCAAGACCACTCTGGGGCCAACGTCCTGACTTTC. Translation gives CASSQDHSGANVLTF.

This clone was detected once. The CDR3 loop reads CASSLAGTENEQFF. DNA of the CDR3: TGTGCCAGCAGCTTAGCGGGGACAGAGAATGAGCAGTTCTTC. The chain uses TRBV7-8 and TRBJ2-1, with 7 bases that match TRBD1. The junction had 3 bases not matched to a gene; V was cut back by 0 bases and J by 7 bases. CDR3 length: 14 amino acids. CDR1 and CDR2 (germline): SGHVS, FQNEAQ.

The chain's CDR3 is CASSLGQGSHQPQHF. The CDR3 DNA follows: TGTGCCAGCAGTTTAGGACAGGGATCGCATCAGCCCCAGCATTTT. The V gene is TRBV28, the J gene TRBJ1-5, with 8 bases identical to TRBD1. The CDR3 sequence is 15 residues long. Germline V gene sequence: CDR1 MDHEN, CDR2 SYDVKM. The ends lost 2 bases at V and 5 bases at J; junction bases unmatched: 5. Variable domain in full (rest from reference TRBV28 and TRBJ1-5): DVKVTQSSRYLVKRTGEKVFLECVQDMDHENMFWYRQDPGLGLRLIYFSYDVKMKEKGDIPEGYSVSREKKERFSLILESASTNQTSMYLCASSLGQGSHQPQHFGDGTRLSIL.

The genes are TRBV7-2 and TRBJ1-2; a possible D gene is TRBD1 (5 bases). The CDR3 spans 19 residues. Germline loops: CDR1 SGHTA, CDR2 FQGNSA. V was cut by 1 base and J by 5 bases, with 26 bases left in between. Here the CDR3 reads CASSLVNWGYQANYYGYTF. The CDR3 DNA is TGTGCCAGCAGCTTAGTCAATTGGGGCTACCAGGCAAACTATTATGGCTACACCTTC. Filled out from reference TRBV7-2 and TRBJ1-2, the complete variable domain reads GAGVSQSPSNKVTEKGKDVELRCDPISGHTALYWYRQSLGQGLEFLIYFQGNSAPDKSGLPSDRFSAERTGGSVSTLTIQRTQQEDSAVYLCASSLVNWGYQANYYGYTFGSGTRLTVV.

The CDR3 DNA reads TGTGCCAGCAGTGACTACTGGACAGGAGCGCCCGGGGAGCTGTTTTTT. Amino acids: CASSDYWTGAPGELFF. The chain uses TRBV6-1 and TRBJ2-2, with TRBD1 identical over 7 bases. Looked up from germline, CDR1 is MNHNS and CDR2 is SASEGT. This CDR3 comprises 16 residues. The V gene end was trimmed by 3 bases and the J gene end by 6 bases; junction bases not matched to a gene: 10.

This clone appeared a few times. Compared with germline, one end of the junction differs, possibly owing to a read error. The rearrangement uses TRBV5-6 and TRBJ1-2, with 8 bases that match TRBD1. This CDR3 is built from 14 residues. Germline V CDR1 and CDR2: SGHDT, YYEEEE. CDR3 residues: CASSWDRSYYGYTF. CDR3 sequence (DNA): TGTGCCAGCAGCTGGGACAGGAGCTACTACGGCTACACCTTC. The complete variable domain, with remaining parts taken from reference TRBV5-6 and TRBJ1-2, reads DAGVTQSPTHLIKTRGQQVTLRCSPKSGHDTVSWYQQALGQGPQFIFQYYEEEERQRGNFPDRFSGHQFPNYSSELNVNALLLGDSALYLCASSWDRSYYGYTFGSGTRLTVV.

Here the CDR3 reads CAISEIESTSYEQYF. As DNA, the CDR3 is TGTGCCATCAGTGAGATCGAGAGTACCTCCTACGAGCAGTACTTC. The chain uses TRBV10-3 and TRBJ2-7; D gene uncertain. Germline V lookup: CDR1 ENHRY, CDR2 SYGVKD. The CDR3 is 15 amino acids. Trimming stripped 2 bases from V and 0 bases from J, with 11 bases between.

The chain recombines TRBV18 with TRBJ2-2; 8 bases are shared with TRBD1. With 5 bases clipped from V and 6 bases from J, the junction kept 5 bases outside the gene matches. This CDR3 is built from 14 residues. Germline V gene lookup returns CDR1 KGHSH and CDR2 LQKENI. The CDR3 spells CASSSDRAAGELFF. The CDR3 DNA reads as TGTGCCAGCTCATCGGACAGGGCGGCCGGGGAGCTGTTTTTT.

The rearrangement uses TRBV6-6 and TRBJ2-2; tentative D call: TRBD1 (6 bases). The CDR3 is 13 amino acids. The germline gives CDR1 MNHNY, CDR2 SVGAGI (reference sequence). V lost 4 bases and J 5 bases, leaving 8 bases between the germline ends. The CDR3 coding sequence is TGTGCCAGCAGTTTAGGGGGAACCGGGGAGCTGTTTTTT. This sequence encodes CASSLGGTGELFF.

This clone was picked up one time. At one of its ends the junction is not consistent with the germline gene, which may arise from a read error. This rearrangement joins TRBV27 to TRBJ1-4; 8 bases line up with TRBD1. The germline V gene has CDR1 MNHEY and CDR2 SMNVEV (reference sequence). The CDR3 spans 13 residues. The CDR3, as DNA: TGTGCCAGCAGTTTAAGAGGCGACAGGGGAAGACTGTTT. It specifies CASSLRGDRGRLF.

This chain links TRBV7-9 with TRBJ1-1, with D hard to call. Between the trimmed V and J ends, which lost 1 base and 0 bases, there was a span of 6 bases. The CDR3 is made up of 14 amino acids. Germline V gives CDR1 SEHNR, CDR2 FQNEAQ (reference sequence). The CDR3 coding sequence is TGTGCCAGCAGCTTAGGCACTCTGAACACTGAAGCTTTCTTT. Translated, it gives CASSLGTLNTEAFF.